A single sample is the source of the 25 T cell receptor beta chains below, sequenced in a study of blood T cells in healthy people across ages. With a J-beta primer mix and a sample-barcoded 5' primer, a second PCR ran 7 to 11 cycles. Each CDR3 protein gets one entry after TCRdb re-called the 5' RACE reads with MiXCR. Of hundreds of thousands of distinct CDR3 sequences in the sample, 56% were seen once. Sequenced material: blood. The receptors stem from a man aged 35 to 55 in good health.

This sequence joins TRBV20-1 and TRBJ1-2, with 7 bases matching TRBD1. Germline assignment: CDR1 DFQATT and CDR2 SNEGSKA (reference sequence). V was clipped by 5 bases and J by 4 bases; unmatched bases: 10. The length of the CDR3 is 14 residues. The CDR3: CSASPGTVGYGYTF. For the CDR3, the DNA is TGCAGTGCTTCACCAGGGACAGTGGGCTATGGCTACACCTTC.

The V and J genes are TRBV28 and TRBJ2-3; 11 bases agree with TRBD2. Germline V gene sequence: CDR1 MDHEN, CDR2 SYDVKM. Trimming at V came to 6 bases and at J to 4 bases, leaving 9 bases not matched to a gene. The CDR3 sequence is 16 residues long. Here the CDR3 reads CASSRTSGSRADTQYF. The DNA for the CDR3 is TGTGCCAGCAGCCGAACTAGCGGGAGTAGGGCAGATACGCAGTATTTT.

This rearrangement joins TRBV16 to TRBJ2-3; D tentatively fits TRBD1 or TRBD2 (6 bases each). Between the trimmed V and J ends, which lost 4 bases and 3 bases, there was a span of 14 bases. CDR3 size: 15 residues. Germline CDR1 reads KGHSY; CDR2 reads FQNENV. The CDR3 coding sequence is TGTGCCAGCAGCCCCCTGAGGGGGGAGACAGATACGCAGTATTTT. Protein product: CASSPLRGETDTQYF. Together with reference TRBV16 and TRBJ2-3, the CDR3 gives the full variable domain: GEEVAQTPKHLVRGEGQKAKLYCAPIKGHSYVFWYQQVLKNEFKFLISFQNENVFDETGMPKERFSAKCLPNSPCSLEIQATKLEDSAVYFCASSPLRGETDTQYFGPGTRLTVL.

The J gene is TRBJ2-3, the V gene TRBV2; 8 bases agree with TRBD2. V dropped 7 bases and J dropped 1; count of bases not matched to a gene: 7. This CDR3 contains 15 residues. CDR1 SNHLY and CDR2 FYNNEI come from the germline V gene. The CDR3 DNA follows: TGTGCCAGCAACTTAGCGGGGAGTGGCACAGATACGCAGTATTTT. This encodes CASNLAGSGTDTQYF. Filled out from reference TRBV2 and TRBJ2-3, the complete variable domain reads EPEVTQTPSHQVTQMGQEVILRCVPISNHLYFYWYRQILGQKVEFLVSFYNNEISEKSEIFDDQFSVERPDGSNFTLKIRSTKLEDSAMYFCASNLAGSGTDTQYFGPGTRLTVL.

The table lists this clonotype with a few counts. The chain employs TRBV6-5 and TRBJ1-1, with 7 bases matching TRBD1. CDR1 is MNHEY and CDR2 is SVGAGI in the germline V gene. The CDR3 spans 14 residues. J gave up 1 base and V 2 bases, and 1 base lay outside the gene matches. Here the CDR3 reads CASSYNRGNTEAFF. CDR3 DNA sequence: TGTGCCAGCAGTTACAACAGGGGGAACACTGAAGCTTTCTTT.

J is TRBJ2-3 and V is TRBV14, with 7 bases fitting TRBD1. From germline, CDR1 is SGHDN and CDR2 FVKESK. The CDR3 has 14 amino acids. Trimming cost V 4 bases and J 8 bases; bases outside gene matches: 9. The CDR3 DNA sequence: TGTGCCAGCAGCCTCATTACAGGGGAAGCTACGCAGTATTTT. This sequence encodes CASSLITGEATQYF.

This clonotype showed up just a few times. V is TRBV5-1 and J is TRBJ2-7, with TRBD1 matching 7 bases. This CDR3 comprises 15 residues. Germline CDR1 is SGHRS and CDR2 is YFSETQ. Unmatched junction bases numbered 11, after V lost 4 bases and J lost 4 bases. CDR3 residues: CASSGGLRDRYEQYF. The CDR3 nucleotides read TGCGCCAGCAGCGGCGGGCTCCGGGACAGATACGAGCAGTACTTC.

The chain combines TRBV4-1 with TRBJ2-6; D gene unclear. The V and J ends lost 0 bases and 0 bases respectively, with 3 bases between them. CDR1 is MGHRA and CDR2 is YSYEKL in the germline V gene. The CDR3 runs to 15 residues. CDR3 loop: CASSQEPSGANVLTF. CDR3 in DNA: TGCGCCAGCAGCCAAGAACCCTCTGGGGCCAACGTCCTGACTTTC.

This clonotype was picked up a small number of times. The CDR3 region is CASSHPGTGETQYF. DNA of the CDR3: TGTGCCAGCAGTCATCCCGGGACGGGGGAGACCCAGTACTTC. V gene TRBV25-1 combines with J gene TRBJ2-5; D possibly matches TRBD1 or TRBD2 (5 bases each). From germline, CDR1 is MGHDK and CDR2 SYGVNS. This CDR3 is built from 14 residues. The V gene lost 5 bases and the J gene lost 5 bases, with 15 bases spanning the gap.

The chain uses TRBV28 and TRBJ2-7, with D tentatively TRBD2 (6 bases). The CDR3 spans 14 residues. Germline values: CDR1 MDHEN, CDR2 SYDVKM. V lost 8 bases to trimming and J lost 2 bases, with 16 bases between them. The CDR3 loop reads CASVRPGVTYEQYF. In DNA form, the CDR3 reads TGTGCCAGCGTGAGACCGGGAGTTACCTACGAGCAGTACTTC.

This clonotype was seen a few times. The chain couples TRBV25-1 to TRBJ2-3; 9 bases map to TRBD2. The CDR3 contains 14 residues. Germline V CDR1 and CDR2: MGHDK, SYGVNS. J was trimmed by 3 bases and V by 4 bases; bases with no gene match: 2. The DNA for the CDR3 is TGTGCCAGCAGTGTGGGACTAGCTACAGATACGCAGTATTTT. Protein product: CASSVGLATDTQYF.

The sample holds many counts of this clonotype. The CDR3 DNA sequence: TGCAGTGCCCACTTGAGCACTAGCGGGGTTCGAGAGACCCAGTACTTC. This gives the protein CSAHLSTSGVRETQYF. The rearrangement uses TRBV20-1 and TRBJ2-5; 10 bases match TRBD2. Losses at the gene ends were 6 bases for V and 4 bases for J; bases not matched to a gene: 14. In germline, CDR1 is DFQATT, CDR2 SNEGSKA (reference sequence). The CDR3 sequence is 16 residues long.

The J gene is TRBJ2-5, the V gene TRBV2, with 8 positions matching TRBD1. Germline CDR1 is SNHLY and CDR2 is FYNNEI. The CDR3 covers 15 residues. The V gene end was trimmed by 6 bases and the J gene end by 8 bases; junction bases not matched to a gene: 14. The CDR3, as DNA: TGTGCCAGCAGCCCAAAGGGGACAGGTTGGGGAACCCAGTACTTC. This translates into CASSPKGTGWGTQYF.

V and J are TRBV9 and TRBJ1-1; D gene unclear. Trimming shortened V by 1 base and J by 0 bases, and 19 bases separated the two germline ends. The CDR3 length is 18 residues. CDR1 and CDR2 from the germline V gene are SGDLS and YYNGEE. This chain's CDR3 is CASSVSIRGTPMNTEAFF. The CDR3 DNA is TGTGCCAGCAGCGTATCAATACGGGGAACCCCCATGAACACTGAAGCTTTCTTT.

This clonotype came up a few times. The V call is TRBV6-2 or TRBV6-3, the J call TRBJ2-4, with 8 bases matching TRBD1. CDR1 and CDR2 from the germline V gene are MNHEY and SVGEGT. With V trimmed by 4 bases and J by 0 bases, 8 bases remained unmatched. The CDR3 covers 17 residues. The CDR3 region has the DNA TGTGCCAGCAGTTGGAACCCGACAGGGGAAGCCAAAAACATTCAGTACTTC. Translated: CASSWNPTGEAKNIQYF.

The chain carries TRBV6-1 and TRBJ1-2; possibly TRBD1 for D (5 bases). Germline CDR1 reads MNHNS; CDR2 reads SASEGT. This CDR3 comprises 13 residues. The V end was cut by 1 base, the J end by 5 bases, with 8 bases between. CDR3 sequence reads: CASSEGQPYGYTF. CDR3 bases: TGTGCCAGCAGTGAAGGACAGCCGTATGGCTACACCTTC.

This chain's CDR3 is CASRLTGGNSPLHF. In DNA, the CDR3 is TGCGCCAGCAGACTGACAGGGGGGAATTCACCCCTCCACTTT. The rearrangement joins TRBV4-3 to TRBJ1-6, with 9 bases fitting TRBD1. The CDR3 is 14 residues long. J lost 7 bases, V lost 6 bases, and 4 bases had no gene match. From germline, CDR1 is LGHNA and CDR2 YSLEER.

A note on this clonotype: One end of the junction fails to match germline, which may point to a read error. The chain joins TRBV7-9 to TRBJ2-1; 11 nucleotides agree with TRBD2. CDR3 size: 17 residues. Germline V gene sequence: CDR1 SEHNR, CDR2 FQNEAQ (reference sequence). CDR3 amino acids: CTSSPERGTSGYKEQFF. For the CDR3, the DNA is TGTACCAGCAGCCCAGAGCGGGGGACTAGCGGTTACAAGGAGCAGTTCTTC.

This clonotype showed up just once. The J gene is TRBJ1-1, the V gene TRBV20-1, with 7 bases aligning to TRBD1. J lost 7 bases, V lost 0 bases, and 8 bases had no gene match. Germline lookup yields CDR1 DFQATT and CDR2 SNEGSKA (reference sequence). The CDR3 consists of 14 residues. The CDR3 DNA follows: TGCAGTGCTAGAGAACCAGGGACAGCTCTTGAAGCTTTCTTT. Protein sequence: CSAREPGTALEAFF.

The chain is built from TRBV20-1 and TRBJ1-2; 12 bases agree with TRBD1. Germline V gene lookup returns CDR1 DFQATT and CDR2 SNEGSKA (reference sequence). This CDR3 contains 14 residues. J was trimmed by 6 bases and V by 1 base; bases with no gene match: 3. In nucleotides, the CDR3 is TGCAGTGCTAGAGGGGACAGGGGGCGAGATGGCTACACCTTC. Its translation: CSARGDRGRDGYTF.

The CDR3 nucleotides read TGTGCCAGCCCCAGGGGACAGGGGCCATACGAGCAGTACTTC. Translating gives CASPRGQGPYEQYF. The chain links TRBV11-2 to TRBJ2-7; TRBD1 agrees at 10 bases. CDR1 SGHAT and CDR2 FQNNGV come from the germline V gene. This CDR3 is 14 amino acids long. J gave up 4 bases and V 8 bases, and 8 bases lay outside the gene matches.

The CDR3 DNA sequence: TGTGCCACCGCCCTAATAGATACGCAGTATTTT. It translates to CATALIDTQYF. The genes are TRBV27 and TRBJ2-3; D gene uncertain. This CDR3 has 11 residues. Germline lookup yields CDR1 MNHEY and CDR2 SMNVEV (reference sequence). The germline V and J ends were trimmed by 10 bases and 5 bases, with 10 bases remaining between them.

The chain is built from TRBV27 and TRBJ1-2; D gene uncertain. This CDR3 comprises 15 residues. Germline V CDR1 and CDR2: MNHEY, SMNVEV (reference sequence). V shed 1 base and J shed 2 bases, with 11 bases lying between them. In DNA, the CDR3 is TGTGCCAGCAGTTTATTCTACAGTGCCAACTATGGCTACACCTTC. This encodes CASSLFYSANYGYTF.

As concerns this clonotype: No DNA is shown, since the ends of the CDR3 on it are uncertain; the CDR3 is the one TCRdb lists. The rearrangement joins TRBV4-1 to TRBJ2-4; the table names TRBD1, a call not compared with the DNA. Germline values: CDR1 MGHRA, CDR2 YSYEKL. Termini included, the CDR3 measures 16 amino acids. The CDR3 loop is CASSQDIRAREETQYF.

This clonotype has a count of ten or more. The V gene is TRBV29-1, the J gene TRBJ1-2; D is undetermined. Trimming pared 1 base from V and 8 bases from J, leaving 11 bases between. The CDR3 is made up of 12 amino acids. Germline CDR1 SQVTM, CDR2 ANQGSEA. For the CDR3, the DNA is TGCAGCGTTGAAGTCAAGACTTCCGGCTACACCTTC. It encodes CSVEVKTSGYTF.